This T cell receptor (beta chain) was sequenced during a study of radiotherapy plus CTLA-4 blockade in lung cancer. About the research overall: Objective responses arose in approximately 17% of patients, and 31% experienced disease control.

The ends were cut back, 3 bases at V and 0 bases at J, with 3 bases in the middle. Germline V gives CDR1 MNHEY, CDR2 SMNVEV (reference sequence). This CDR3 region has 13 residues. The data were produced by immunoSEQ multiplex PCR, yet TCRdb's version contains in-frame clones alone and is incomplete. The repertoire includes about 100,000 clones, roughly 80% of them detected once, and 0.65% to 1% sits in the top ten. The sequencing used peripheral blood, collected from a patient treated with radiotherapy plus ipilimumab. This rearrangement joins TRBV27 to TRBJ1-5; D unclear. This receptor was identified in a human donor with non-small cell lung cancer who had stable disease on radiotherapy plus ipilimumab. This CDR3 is CASSFYSNQPQHF. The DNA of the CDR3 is TGTGCCAGCAGTTTTTATAGCAATCAGCCCCAGCATTTT.